Below, 23 T cell receptor beta chains from the same sample are listed, as sequenced in a study of OX40 agonist ivuxolimab in advanced cancers. The assay was immunoSEQ multiplex PCR, and TCRdb's table has in-frame clones only and misses some. Of some 48,000 clones listed, over 90% are singletons. Sequences were derived from CD4+ or CD8+ T cells sorted from blood, sampled in a trial of the OX40 agonist ivuxolimab. The receptors were gathered from an adult with an advanced solid tumor such as melanoma, head and neck, liver or kidney cancer.

This sequence joins TRBV7-9 and TRBJ1-2; no clear D. Trimming stripped 2 bases from V and 6 bases from J, with 7 bases between. Germline CDR1 and CDR2: SEHNR and FQNEAQ (reference sequence). The CDR3 has 12 residues. CDR3 bases: TGTGCCAGCAGCTTATCCCGGGATGGCTACACCTTC. Translated: CASSLSRDGYTF.

The V and J genes are TRBV11-3 and TRBJ2-3; the match to TRBD2 covers 10 bases. J gave up 3 bases and V 5 bases, and 11 bases lay outside the gene matches. The CDR3 runs 17 residues. CDR1 and CDR2 (germline): SGHNT, YENEEA. CDR3 bases: TGTGCCAGCAGCCTCTCCTCCAGCGGGGGGGGTACAGATACGCAGTATTTT. Its translation is CASSLSSSGGGTDTQYF.

In regard to this clone: A much larger clone differs from this one at a single base, so this may be a read error. The chain has TRBV6-4 and TRBJ2-2; 7 bases are shared with TRBD1. Unmatched junction bases numbered 0, after V lost 4 bases and J lost 1 base. This CDR3 has 14 residues. Germline V gene sequence: CDR1 MRHNA, CDR2 SNTAGT. The CDR3 DNA sequence: TGTGCCAGCAGTGGGACAGGGAACACCGGGGAGCTGTTTTTT. Translating gives CASSGTGNTGELFF.

The V and J genes are TRBV30 and TRBJ2-1; 11 nucleotides align to TRBD1. J was trimmed by 1 base and V by 5 bases; bases with no gene match: 1. Germline-derived CDR1 and CDR2 are GTSNPN and SVGIG (reference sequence). CDR3 length: 14 amino acids. The CDR3 loop is CAWGQGASYNEQFF. The CDR3 DNA sequence: TGTGCCTGGGGACAGGGGGCATCCTACAATGAGCAGTTCTTC.

This clone was picked up one time. V and J are TRBV6-1 and TRBJ2-3; a possible D gene is TRBD2 (5 bases). Trimming removed 7 bases from V and 6 bases from J, with 11 bases in between. The CDR3 totals 12 residues. Germline V CDR1 and CDR2: MNHNS, SASEGT. CDR3 amino acids: CASTPPGDTQYF. The CDR3 DNA is TGTGCCAGCACTCCACCGGGGGATACGCAGTATTTT.

The chain links TRBV28 to TRBJ2-2; D not resolved. Trimming took 8 bases from V and 1 from J, leaving 11 bases between them. Germline CDR1 reads MDHEN; CDR2 reads SYDVKM. This CDR3 contains 14 residues. CDR3 DNA: TGTGCCAGCGGCGTGACTCAGAACACCGGGGAGCTGTTTTTT. Translating gives CASGVTQNTGELFF. The variable domain in full, completed from reference TRBV28 and TRBJ2-2, reads DVKVTQSSRYLVKRTGEKVFLECVQDMDHENMFWYRQDPGLGLRLIYFSYDVKMKEKGDIPEGYSVSREKKERFSLILESASTNQTSMYLCASGVTQNTGELFFGEGSRLTVL.

The V call is TRBV27, the J call TRBJ2-1; D is possibly TRBD1 or TRBD2 (6 bases each). V shed 7 bases and J shed 8 bases, with 9 bases lying between them. CDR1 and CDR2 from the germline V gene are MNHEY and SMNVEV (reference sequence). This CDR3 contains 11 residues. The CDR3 bases are TGTGCCAGCAATAGGGGGGATGAGCAGTTCTTC. Residues: CASNRGDEQFF.

The V and J genes are TRBV30 and TRBJ2-5; 8 bases are a match to TRBD1. After removal of 3 bases from V and 5 bases from J, the junction contained 17 bases not matched to a gene. The CDR3 runs 17 residues. The germline V gene has CDR1 GTSNPN and CDR2 SVGIG (reference sequence). Here the CDR3 DNA reads TGTGCCTGGAGCGGTACAAGGCAGGGGGCAATTAGGGAGACCCAGTACTTC. This encodes CAWSGTRQGAIRETQYF.

The rearrangement links TRBV6-6 to TRBJ2-1; no clear D gene. The CDR3 extends over 14 amino acids. Trimming stripped 2 bases from V and 10 bases from J, with 15 bases between. CDR1 is MNHNY, CDR2 SVGAGI, per germline (reference sequence). Here the CDR3 DNA reads TGTGCCAGCAGTTACGCACCGTTAGGGCCGGAGCAGTTCTTC. This encodes CASSYAPLGPEQFF.

The chain links TRBV27 to TRBJ2-1; possible D gene TRBD1, 6 bases. The CDR3 extends over 14 amino acids. Trimming left V 4 bases short and J 2 bases short, with 9 bases between. The germline V gene has CDR1 MNHEY and CDR2 SMNVEV (reference sequence). CDR3: CASSSGTPYNEQFF. In DNA form, the CDR3 reads TGTGCCAGCAGTTCCGGGACACCCTACAATGAGCAGTTCTTC.

The rearrangement links TRBV4-2 to TRBJ2-5, with 11 bases that match TRBD2. V shed 0 bases and J 1 base; nucleotides not matched to a gene: 7. This CDR3 region has 18 residues. Per germline, CDR1 LGHNA and CDR2 YNFKEQ. CDR3 sequence (DNA): TGTGCCAGCAGCCAAGATACCCCCGGGACTAGCGGCCAAGAGACCCAGTACTTC. It yields the protein CASSQDTPGTSGQETQYF.

The chain has TRBV11-1 and TRBJ2-7; D remains ambiguous. This CDR3 is 11 amino acids long. V lost 6 bases and J lost 6, with 9 bases in between. In germline, CDR1 is SGHAT, CDR2 FQDESV (reference sequence). This CDR3 is CASRFGVEQYF. CDR3 coding DNA: TGTGCCAGCAGGTTTGGTGTCGAGCAGTACTTC.

CDR3 coding DNA: TGTGCCAGCAGTGAAGCGATACAGGGTTTCTACGAGCAGTACTTC. This encodes CASSEAIQGFYEQYF. The V and J genes are TRBV2 and TRBJ2-7; perhaps TRBD1 as D (6 bases). Looked up from germline, CDR1 is SNHLY and CDR2 is FYNNEI. The ends were cut back, 0 bases at V and 3 bases at J, with 12 bases in the middle. CDR3 length: 15 residues.

The chain employs TRBV2 and TRBJ1-5; D remains ambiguous. The CDR3 spans 13 residues. In germline, CDR1 is SNHLY, CDR2 FYNNEI. V dropped 6 bases and J dropped 2 bases, with 8 bases sitting between them. Here the CDR3 DNA reads TGTGCCAGCAGACCCGAGGGCAATCAGCCCCAGCATTTT. Protein sequence: CASRPEGNQPQHF.

V and J are TRBV7-9 and TRBJ2-5, with 11 bases aligning to TRBD2. There are 16 residues in the CDR3. Germline CDR1 is SEHNR and CDR2 is FQNEAQ (reference sequence). The V and J ends lost 5 bases and 1 base, in that order; junction bases with no gene match: 6. The CDR3 sequence: CASSQLAGVSQETQYF. Written as DNA, the CDR3 is TGTGCCAGCAGCCAACTAGCGGGGGTGAGCCAAGAGACCCAGTACTTC.

The chain is built from TRBV28 and TRBJ1-5; no clear D. This CDR3 contains 13 residues. V gave up 0 bases and J gave up 7 bases, with 7 bases separating them. Germline V gene sequence: CDR1 MDHEN, CDR2 SYDVKM. DNA of the CDR3: TGTGCCAGCAGTTTATGGGGTCGGCAGCCCCAGCATTTT. Amino acid sequence: CASSLWGRQPQHF.

The sample holds one count of this clone. The chain employs TRBV5-1 and TRBJ2-2; D not resolved. The CDR3 totals 14 residues. The V end lost 0 bases, the J end lost 1 base, and 4 bases lay between the germline ends. Germline V gene lookup returns CDR1 SGHRS and CDR2 YFSETQ. The CDR3 region has the DNA TGCGCCAGCAGCTTGGGAGAGAACACCGGGGAGCTGTTTTTT. It yields the protein CASSLGENTGELFF. The variable domain in full, with the rest retrieved from reference TRBV5-1 and TRBJ2-2, is KAGVTQTPRYLIKTRGQQVTLSCSPISGHRSVSWYQQTPGQGLQFLFEYFSETQRNKGNFPGRFSGRQFSNSRSEMNVSTLELGDSALYLCASSLGENTGELFFGEGSRLTVL.

The rearrangement uses TRBV19 and TRBJ2-1; D not resolved. Per germline, CDR1 LNHDA and CDR2 SQIVND (reference sequence). The CDR3 is 15 amino acids. The V end was cut by 7 bases, the J end by 6 bases, with 19 bases between. The CDR3 sequence is CASTIGATASNEQFF. In DNA form, the CDR3 reads TGTGCCAGTACCATTGGAGCGACCGCAAGCAATGAGCAGTTCTTC.

This chain connects TRBV29-1 to TRBJ2-2, with D perhaps matching TRBD1 or TRBD2 (5 bases each). V was clipped by 7 bases and J by 5 bases, with 11 bases between them. The CDR3 runs 12 residues. The germline CDR1 and CDR2 sequences are SQVTM and ANQGSEA. In nucleotides, the CDR3 is TGCAGCGCCCGGGACGGGACCGGGGAGCTGTTTTTT. Its protein is CSARDGTGELFF.

The chain has TRBV11-2 and TRBJ2-2; D gene uncertain. The CDR3 is 17 amino acids. Germline lookup yields CDR1 SGHAT and CDR2 FQNNGV. Deletions cut 5 bases from V and 5 bases from J, with 21 bases between. The CDR3: CASSPRFAPSRTGELFF. In DNA, the CDR3 is TGTGCCAGCAGCCCCAGGTTCGCCCCCTCGCGGACCGGGGAGCTGTTTTTT.

The table lists this clone with a count of one. The chain has TRBV2 and TRBJ2-3; D possibly corresponds to TRBD1 (7 bases). CDR1 SNHLY and CDR2 FYNNEI come from the germline V gene. The ends were cut back, 6 bases at V and 5 bases at J, with 12 bases in the middle. The CDR3 is 13 residues long. The DNA of the CDR3 is TGTGCCAGCAGGGACAGGAGGGGAGATACGCAGTATTTT. Translated: CASRDRRGDTQYF.

The chain has TRBV5-1 and TRBJ2-3; D is uncertain. The CDR3 consists of 12 residues. Trimming pared 4 bases from V and 4 bases from J, leaving 7 bases between. Per the germline V gene, CDR1 is SGHRS and CDR2 is YFSETQ. The CDR3, as DNA: TGCGCCAGCAGCCCCGAGGCAGATACGCAGTATTTT. Translated, it gives CASSPEADTQYF.

This clone was picked up one time. The chain is built from TRBV7-9 and TRBJ1-1; no reliable D call. This CDR3 has 13 amino acids. From germline, CDR1 is SEHNR and CDR2 FQNEAQ (reference sequence). Trimming shortened V by 5 bases and J by 5 bases, and 12 bases separated the two germline ends. CDR3 in DNA: TGTGCCAGCAGCCCCCCGGCCAAAACTGAAGCTTTCTTT. It is translated as CASSPPAKTEAFF.